The rows below give T cell receptor beta chains drawn from one sample of a study of blood T cells in healthy people across ages. From the 5' RACE reads, TCRdb called clonotypes with MiXCR, one entry per CDR3 protein. In the table there are about 1.8 million distinct CDR3 sequences, around half of which are singletons. Sequenced: blood. These TCRs come from a middle-aged woman in good health. Both conserved end residues are trimmed from each CDR3. Each record gives: V gene, J gene, CDR3 protein.

v_call: TRBV4-3; j_call: TRBJ1-5; cdr3_aa: TSSQDMWRSNQPQH
v_call: TRBV7-9; j_call: TRBJ2-3; cdr3_aa: ASSHRSFRDTSTDTQY
v_call: TRBV5-1; j_call: TRBJ1-4; cdr3_aa: ASSPSATNEKLF
v_call: TRBV28; j_call: TRBJ1-6; cdr3_aa: ASTNSGVYNSPLH
v_call: TRBV12-3/TRBV12-4; j_call: TRBJ2-1; cdr3_aa: ASTIDDRVNEQF
v_call: TRBV5-1; j_call: TRBJ2-3; cdr3_aa: ASTKGQNTDTQY
v_call: TRBV7-2; j_call: TRBJ1-2; cdr3_aa: ASSPFTTGSYGYT
v_call: TRBV4-3; j_call: TRBJ2-3; cdr3_aa: ASSQGALPSWDTQY
v_call: TRBV6-5; j_call: TRBJ1-4; cdr3_aa: ASSLGLANEKLF
v_call: TRBV20-1; j_call: TRBJ2-7; cdr3_aa: SAITPSRGSEQY
v_call: TRBV5-1; j_call: TRBJ2-7; cdr3_aa: ASSRGTEKSYEQY
v_call: TRBV7-2; j_call: TRBJ1-1; cdr3_aa: ASSQAGRPTEAF
v_call: TRBV20-1; j_call: TRBJ2-1; cdr3_aa: STRDPQRGVNNEQF
v_call: TRBV27; j_call: TRBJ2-7; cdr3_aa: ASSLSMRLAGDEQY
v_call: TRBV29-1; j_call: TRBJ2-7; cdr3_aa: SGACPQY
v_call: TRBV10-3; j_call: TRBJ2-3; cdr3_aa: AISESQVGSGDTQY
v_call: TRBV7-2; j_call: TRBJ2-3; cdr3_aa: ASSSGRSSGTQY
v_call: TRBV7-2; j_call: TRBJ2-5; cdr3_aa: ASRTGTHVETQY
v_call: TRBV4-3; j_call: TRBJ2-5; cdr3_aa: ASSPALQGTEPETQY
v_call: TRBV15; j_call: TRBJ2-5; cdr3_aa: ATSRDWQETQY
v_call: TRBV20-1; j_call: TRBJ2-3; cdr3_aa: SAISLPDRGATDTQY
v_call: TRBV7-2; j_call: TRBJ1-1; cdr3_aa: ASLQNTEAF
v_call: TRBV28; j_call: TRBJ2-3; cdr3_aa: ASETVTSTDTQY
v_call: TRBV6-5; j_call: TRBJ2-4; cdr3_aa: ASSYPWEAQY
v_call: TRBV5-1; j_call: TRBJ2-6; cdr3_aa: ASSNMGNSGANVLT
v_call: TRBV28; j_call: TRBJ2-7; cdr3_aa: ASRGGQRRDSEQY
v_call: TRBV6-2/TRBV6-3; j_call: TRBJ1-5; cdr3_aa: ASSYRWGQPQH
v_call: TRBV4-3; j_call: TRBJ2-4; cdr3_aa: ANSEVAGGRSIQY
v_call: TRBV3-1; j_call: TRBJ2-5; cdr3_aa: ASSQDEPGEETQY
v_call: TRBV5-1; j_call: TRBJ2-1; cdr3_aa: ASSLQAGYEQF
v_call: TRBV7-2; j_call: TRBJ2-5; cdr3_aa: ASSLEAVGVQETQY
v_call: TRBV15; j_call: TRBJ1-2; cdr3_aa: ATSRAQINYGYT
v_call: TRBV6-6; j_call: TRBJ2-1; cdr3_aa: ASRPPSSLSGNEQF
v_call: TRBV7-2; j_call: TRBJ2-1; cdr3_aa: ASSLPGSLNNEQF
v_call: TRBV20-1; j_call: TRBJ2-1; cdr3_aa: SARGPGLSPNEQF
v_call: TRBV7-3; j_call: TRBJ2-5; cdr3_aa: ASSLDGPYNEQY
v_call: TRBV28; j_call: TRBJ1-1; cdr3_aa: ASTLGPPGTANTEAF
v_call: TRBV7-3; j_call: TRBJ2-3; cdr3_aa: ASNTDSTDTQY
v_call: TRBV20-1; j_call: TRBJ2-1; cdr3_aa: SAPRGAGDNEQF
v_call: TRBV5-1; j_call: TRBJ2-2; cdr3_aa: ASSLGTFISGELF
v_call: TRBV7-2; j_call: TRBJ2-1; cdr3_aa: ASSFTYGQF
v_call: TRBV5-1; j_call: TRBJ2-7; cdr3_aa: ASSLAPNPYEQY
v_call: TRBV27; j_call: TRBJ2-1; cdr3_aa: ASSLQGTGSYNEQF
v_call: TRBV29-1; j_call: TRBJ2-7; cdr3_aa: SIPGPRYEQY
v_call: TRBV20-1; j_call: TRBJ1-4; cdr3_aa: SARDQGAEEKLF
v_call: TRBV29-1; j_call: TRBJ2-5; cdr3_aa: SVESLAGAWETQY
v_call: TRBV20-1; j_call: TRBJ1-3; cdr3_aa: SARVGLPGNTIY
v_call: TRBV5-6; j_call: TRBJ1-5; cdr3_aa: ASSLFRQPQH
v_call: TRBV10-3; j_call: TRBJ2-5; cdr3_aa: AISEDPRRETQY
v_call: TRBV4-3; j_call: TRBJ2-7; cdr3_aa: ASSQDTGGAYEQY
v_call: TRBV24-1; j_call: TRBJ2-3; cdr3_aa: ATSVGFTDTQY
v_call: TRBV4-3; j_call: TRBJ2-1; cdr3_aa: ASSQDRGPEQF
v_call: TRBV21-1; j_call: -; cdr3_aa: ASSINREQY
v_call: TRBV6-6; j_call: TRBJ1-1; cdr3_aa: AMMGGGAKNTEAF
v_call: TRBV6-2/TRBV6-3; j_call: TRBJ2-7; cdr3_aa: ASSSTAQLSYEQY